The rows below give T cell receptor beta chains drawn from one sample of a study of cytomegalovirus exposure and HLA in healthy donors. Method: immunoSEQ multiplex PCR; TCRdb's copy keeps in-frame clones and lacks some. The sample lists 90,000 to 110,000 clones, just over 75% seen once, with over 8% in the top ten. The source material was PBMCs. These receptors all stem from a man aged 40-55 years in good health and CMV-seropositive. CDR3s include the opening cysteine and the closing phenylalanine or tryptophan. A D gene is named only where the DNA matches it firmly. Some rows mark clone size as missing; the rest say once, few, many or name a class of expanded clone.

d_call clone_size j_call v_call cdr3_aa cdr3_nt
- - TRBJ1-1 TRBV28 CASRLFTEAFF TGTGCCAGCAGGCTATTCACTGAAGCTTTCTTT
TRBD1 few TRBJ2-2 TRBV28 CATNSRGLTGELFF TGTGCCACAAATTCCAGGGGGCTAACCGGGGAGCTGTTTTTT
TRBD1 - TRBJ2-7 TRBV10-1 CASSESIQGFNEQYF TGCGCCAGCAGTGAGTCGATACAGGGGTTTAACGAGCAGTACTTC
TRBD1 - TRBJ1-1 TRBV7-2 CASSFPSGGGLATEAFF TGTGCCAGCAGCTTCCCGTCAGGGGGCGGCCTAGCCACTGAAGCTTTCTTT
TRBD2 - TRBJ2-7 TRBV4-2 CASSRSAGGSYEQYF TGTGCCAGCAGCCGCTCAGCGGGGGGCTCCTACGAGCAGTACTTC
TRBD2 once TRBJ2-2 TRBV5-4 CASTSPLGSGATGELFF TGTGCCAGCACTTCACCCCTAGGGAGCGGGGCCACCGGGGAGCTGTTTTTT
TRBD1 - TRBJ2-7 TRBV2 CASSRQGYEQYF TGTGCCAGCTCCCGACAGGGCTACGAGCAGTACTTC
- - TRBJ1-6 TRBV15 CATSRDRWSPLHF TGTGCCACCAGCAGAGATAGATGGTCACCCCTCCACTTT
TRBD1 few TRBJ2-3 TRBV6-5 CASSYSAGGSTDTQYF TGTGCCAGCAGTTACTCGGCAGGGGGAAGTACAGATACGCAGTATTTT
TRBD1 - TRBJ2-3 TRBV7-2 CASSSDRGHQDTQYF TGTGCCAGCAGCTCCGACAGGGGGCATCAAGATACGCAGTATTTT
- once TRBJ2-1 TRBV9 CASSVDRSYNEQFF TGTGCCAGCAGCGTAGACAGGAGCTACAATGAGCAGTTCTTC
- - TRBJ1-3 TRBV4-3 CASSQDLDQGDTIYF TGCGCCAGCAGCCAAGATCTGGACCAAGGGGACACCATATATTTT
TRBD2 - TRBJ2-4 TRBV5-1 CASSRTSGSSKNSQYF TGCGCCAGCAGCAGAACTAGCGGGAGTTCCAAAAACAGTCAGTACTTC
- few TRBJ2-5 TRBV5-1 CASSLLTGPEETQYF TGCGCCAGCAGCTTGTTAACAGGACCCGAAGAGACCCAGTACTTC
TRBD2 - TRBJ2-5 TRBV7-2 CASSRGGTETQYF TGTGCCAGCAGCCGGGGGGGCACGGAGACCCAGTACTTC
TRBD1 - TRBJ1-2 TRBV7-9 CASSLGQGGYGYTF TGTGCCAGCAGCTTAGGACAGGGAGGATATGGCTACACCTTC
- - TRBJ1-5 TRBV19 CASSMISQPQHF TGTGCCAGTAGTATGATAAGCCAGCCCCAGCATTTT
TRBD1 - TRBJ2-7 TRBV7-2 CASSSRQGSYEQYF TGTGCCAGCAGCTCCCGACAGGGGTCCTACGAGCAGTACTTC
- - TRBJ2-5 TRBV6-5 CASSSGETQYF TGTGCCAGCAGCTCAGGGGAGACCCAGTACTTC
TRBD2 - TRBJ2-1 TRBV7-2 CASRPQVTSGRPYNEQFF TGTGCCAGCAGGCCTCAAGTGACTAGCGGGCGTCCCTACAATGAGCAGTTCTTC
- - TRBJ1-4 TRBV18 CASSPMTVSNEKLFF TGTGCCAGCTCACCGATGACAGTTTCTAATGAAAAACTGTTTTTT
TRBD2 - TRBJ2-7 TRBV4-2 CASSQGRANYEQYF TGTGCCAGCAGCCAGGGGAGGGCGAACTACGAGCAGTACTTC
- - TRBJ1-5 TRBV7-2 CASSLGGRSNQPQHF TGTGCCAGCAGCTTAGGGGGCAGGTCCAATCAGCCCCAGCATTTT
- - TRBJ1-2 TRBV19 CASSGPGFGYTF TGTGCCAGTAGTGGGCCAGGGTTTGGCTACACCTTC
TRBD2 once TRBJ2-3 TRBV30 CAWSERGNTQYF TGTGCCTGGAGTGAGCGGGGTAATACGCAGTATTTT
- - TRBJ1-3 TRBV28 CASSPPRRVGGNTIYF TGTGCCAGCAGTCCCCCCAGGAGGGTGGGAGGAAACACCATATATTTT
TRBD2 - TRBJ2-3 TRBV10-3 CAILAGGTDTQYF TGTGCCATCCTAGCGGGAGGCACAGATACGCAGTATTTT
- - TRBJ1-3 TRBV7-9 CADRSVSGNTIYF TGTGCAGACAGGTCTGTCTCTGGAAACACCATATATTTT
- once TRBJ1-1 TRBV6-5 CASQSQGRAFF TGTGCCAGCCAATCGCAGGGGCGGGCTTTCTTT
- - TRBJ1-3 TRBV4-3 CASSQDGGHSNTIYF TGCGCCAGCAGCCAAGATGGCGGACACTCAAACACCATATATTTT
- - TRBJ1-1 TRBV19 CATSYTGLNTEAFF TGTGCCACCTCATACACAGGGTTGAACACTGAAGCTTTCTTT
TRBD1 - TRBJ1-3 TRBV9 CASSVGRTGGFSGNTIYF TGTGCCAGCAGCGTAGGGAGGACAGGGGGCTTCAGTGGAAACACCATATATTTT
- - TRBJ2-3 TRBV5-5 CASSLAGGVDTQYF TGTGCCAGCAGCTTGGCGGGGGGCGTTGATACGCAGTATTTT
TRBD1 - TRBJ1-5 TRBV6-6 CASSYSGQGGQPQHF TGTGCCAGCAGTTACTCGGGACAGGGAGGTCAGCCCCAGCATTTT
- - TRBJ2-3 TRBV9 CASSYRWGADTQYF TGTGCCAGCAGCTACCGGTGGGGCGCAGATACGCAGTATTTT
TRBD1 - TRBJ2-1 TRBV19 CASSRDRGIGSYNEQFF TGTGCCAGTAGTAGGGACAGGGGAATCGGGTCCTACAATGAGCAGTTCTTC
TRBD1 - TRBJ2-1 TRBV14 CASSQITGGLYSNEQFF TGTGCCAGCAGCCAAATCACAGGGGGCTTATATAGCAATGAGCAGTTCTTC
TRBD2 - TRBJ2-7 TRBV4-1 CASSLRTSGAVYEQYF TGCGCCAGCAGCCTCAGGACTAGCGGGGCGGTTTACGAGCAGTACTTC
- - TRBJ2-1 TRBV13 CASVIARWNEQFF TGTGCCAGCGTAATTGCGAGATGGAATGAGCAGTTCTTC
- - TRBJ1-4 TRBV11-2 CASSPTGYGKLFF TGTGCCAGCAGCCCGACAGGTTATGGAAAACTGTTTTTT
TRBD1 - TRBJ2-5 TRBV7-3 CASSLQGQGFETQYF TGTGCCAGCAGCTTACAGGGACAGGGATTTGAGACCCAGTACTTC
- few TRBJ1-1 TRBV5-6 CASSFVYGGGTEAFF TGTGCCAGCAGTTTTGTATACGGAGGCGGGACTGAAGCTTTCTTT
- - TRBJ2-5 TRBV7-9 CASSWTVQETQYF TGTGCCAGCAGCTGGACAGTTCAAGAGACCCAGTACTTC
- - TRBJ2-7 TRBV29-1 CSGGTAYEQYF TGCAGCGGCGGGACAGCCTACGAGCAGTACTTC
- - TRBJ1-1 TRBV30 CAWSNTGGYTEAFF TGTGCCTGGAGCAATACGGGGGGATACACTGAAGCTTTCTTT
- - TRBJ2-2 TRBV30 CAWSVSNTGELFF TGTGCCTGGAGTGTTTCTAACACCGGGGAGCTGTTTTTT
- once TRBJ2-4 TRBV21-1 CASSKEETVKNSQYF TGTGCCAGCAGCAAAGAGGAGACAGTTAAAAACAGTCAGTACTTC
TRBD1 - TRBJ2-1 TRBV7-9 CSSSSTDRGGYNEQFF TGTTCCAGCAGCTCTACGGACAGGGGGGGATACAATGAGCAGTTCTTC
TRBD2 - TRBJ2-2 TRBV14 CASSRRGGHTGELFF TGTGCCAGCAGCCGGCGGGGGGGCCACACCGGGGAGCTGTTTTTT
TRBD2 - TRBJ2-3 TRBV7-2 CASSLADESDRISGGPDTQYF TGTGCCAGCAGCTTAGCGGATGAATCGGACAGGATCAGCGGGGGGCCTGATACGCAGTATTTT
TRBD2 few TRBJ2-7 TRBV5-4 CASSLGILGLAGDHEQYF TGTGCCAGCAGCCTGGGCATCTTAGGACTAGCGGGAGACCACGAGCAGTACTTC
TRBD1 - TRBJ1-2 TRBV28 CASSPDRGYGYTF TGTGCCAGCAGCCCGGACAGGGGATATGGCTACACCTTC